The T cell receptor beta chain described here comes from a study of HIV-infected patients and healthy controls. No cell fractionation was done, so the repertoire covers all unsorted peripheral blood T cells. The V and J ends lost 6 bases and 3 bases respectively, with 15 bases between them. This CDR3 is 15 amino acids long. Germline CDR1 reads ENHRY; CDR2 reads SYGVKD. Relative to its sample, this clonotype is medium-sized (0.01 to 0.1%). Reverse transcription used approximately 500 ng RNA and constant-region primers for alpha and beta. Each of the alpha and beta chains got its own library through chain-specific third strand synthesis with indices. TCRdb passed the 5' RACE reads through MiXCR, listing each CDR3 protein once. This sample has thousands of distinct CDR3 sequences, with about 7.3% found just once.

This clonotype was obtained from an adult with HIV infection. The donor label of this sample is uncertain. The chain joins TRBV10-3 to TRBJ2-1; no reliable D call. Sequenced material: blood, taken before antiretroviral therapy. In nucleotides, the CDR3 is TGTGCCATCAGGCAAGGGATACTTTACTACAATGAGCAGTTCTTC. Its translation: CAIRQGILYYNEQFF.